A selection of T cell receptor beta chains follows, all from one sample in a study of T cell responses to AZD1222 COVID-19 vaccine. Data came from immunoSEQ multiplex PCR; TCRdb stores just in-frame clones and leaves some out. The sample contains 130,000 to 150,000 clones, less than 95% of which appear only once. Source: peripheral blood, taken on day 0 of AZD1222 vaccination. Receptor source: an adult in good health. The CDR3 runs from the conserved cysteine through the conserved F or W. Each record gives: clone size, J gene, D gene, V gene, CDR3 DNA, CDR3 protein. A D gene is named only where the DNA matches it firmly. Clone size is not always given. Where it is, it says once, few, many or a class for expanded clones.

size: few
J: TRBJ1-5
D: -
V: TRBV9
DNA: TGTGCCAGCAGCGTAGGAGAAAATCAGCCCCAGCATTTT
CDR3: CASSVGENQPQHF

size: -
J: TRBJ1-2
D: TRBD1
V: TRBV27
DNA: TGTGCCAGCACCACAGGGGCGGAGGGCTACACCTTC
CDR3: CASTTGAEGYTF

size: -
J: TRBJ2-7
D: -
V: TRBV11-2
DNA: TGTGCCAGCAGCTCACTTCGGGGACTTGCCCACGAGCAGTACTTC
CDR3: CASSSLRGLAHEQYF

size: -
J: TRBJ1-4
D: TRBD1
V: TRBV6-5
DNA: TGTGCCAGCATGGGGACAGACGGTAATGAAAAACTGTTTTTT
CDR3: CASMGTDGNEKLFF

size: -
J: TRBJ2-1
D: TRBD2
V: TRBV5-1
DNA: TGCGCCAGCCAGATAATACCGGGACTAGCGGGAGTACTCTCCTACAATGAGCAGTTCTTC
CDR3: CASQIIPGLAGVLSYNEQFF

size: -
J: TRBJ2-7
D: -
V: TRBV5-1
DNA: TGCGCCAGCAGCTTGGTCGCGGGACCAAACTACGAGCAGTACTTC
CDR3: CASSLVAGPNYEQYF

size: -
J: TRBJ2-2
D: -
V: TRBV7-3
DNA: TGTGCCAGCAGCCTCAACATGAACACCGGGGAGCTGTTTTTT
CDR3: CASSLNMNTGELFF

size: -
J: TRBJ2-7
D: -
V: TRBV5-1
DNA: TGCGCCAGCAGCCCTATCACAGGGCAGAGATACGAGCAGTACTTC
CDR3: CASSPITGQRYEQYF

size: -
J: TRBJ1-1
D: TRBD1
V: TRBV6-2/TRBV6-3
DNA: TGTGCCAGCAGTCACTCGGGACAGGAGGGTACTGAAGCTTTCTTT
CDR3: CASSHSGQEGTEAFF

size: -
J: TRBJ2-3
D: TRBD1
V: TRBV28
DNA: TGTGCCAGCAGCCCAGGGGGCCGGGCAGATACGCAGTATTTT
CDR3: CASSPGGRADTQYF

size: -
J: TRBJ1-2
D: -
V: TRBV3-1/TRBV3-2
DNA: TGTGCCAGCAGCCAACTACGGGGGGGTAGGTACTATGGCTACACCTTC
CDR3: CASSQLRGGRYYGYTF

size: -
J: TRBJ2-3
D: -
V: TRBV4-2
DNA: TGTGCCAGCAGCTACGGGGGCACCGCTAGCACAGATACGCAGTATTTT
CDR3: CASSYGGTASTDTQYF

size: -
J: TRBJ2-1
D: -
V: TRBV4-3
DNA: TGCGCCAGCAGCCAAGACCGCAGGGAGCAGTTCTTC
CDR3: CASSQDRREQFF

size: -
J: TRBJ2-3
D: -
V: TRBV19
DNA: TGTGCCAGTAGTGGTGACAGGTTTGGACATCTTACGCAGTATTTT
CDR3: CASSGDRFGHLTQYF

size: -
J: TRBJ2-1
D: TRBD2
V: TRBV11-1
DNA: TGTGCCAGCAGCTTAGGCGGGAGGGCCGCCGGCAGTGAGCAGTTCTTC
CDR3: CASSLGGRAAGSEQFF

size: -
J: TRBJ2-1
D: -
V: TRBV27
DNA: TGTGCCAGCAGTTTTAAGTGGACAGACTACAATGAGCAGTTCTTC
CDR3: CASSFKWTDYNEQFF

size: -
J: TRBJ2-7
D: TRBD2
V: TRBV15
DNA: TGTGCCTCAAGACTAGCGGGAGTAAACGAGCAGTACTTC
CDR3: CASRLAGVNEQYF

size: -
J: TRBJ2-3
D: TRBD2
V: TRBV5-4
DNA: TGTGCCAGCAGCTTGGCGGGGGGGGCTTACACAGATACGCAGTATTTT
CDR3: CASSLAGGAYTDTQYF

size: -
J: TRBJ2-6
D: -
V: TRBV7-8
DNA: TGTGCCAGCAGCTTAGTCTCATCTGGGGCCAACGTCCTGACTTTC
CDR3: CASSLVSSGANVLTF

size: -
J: TRBJ1-1
D: TRBD1
V: TRBV2
DNA: TGTGCCAGCAGGACGGGACAGGGCACTGAAGCTTTCTTT
CDR3: CASRTGQGTEAFF

size: -
J: TRBJ1-2
D: TRBD1
V: TRBV7-2
DNA: TGTGCCAGCAGCACAGGACAGGGGTATGGCTACACCTTC
CDR3: CASSTGQGYGYTF

size: -
J: TRBJ1-5
D: -
V: TRBV2
DNA: TGTGCCAGCAGTGAGAACACTTCGCCGCAGCCCCAGCATTTT
CDR3: CASSENTSPQPQHF

size: -
J: TRBJ2-7
D: -
V: TRBV24-1
DNA: TGTGCCACCAGTATGGCCTTTTGGAAAGGGAAGGGTGAGGGCGAGCAGTACTTC
CDR3: CATSMAFWKGKGEGEQYF

size: -
J: TRBJ1-1
D: TRBD1
V: TRBV7-3
DNA: TGTGCCAGCGGGCGGGACAGCCGTGAAGCTTTCTTT
CDR3: CASGRDSREAFF

size: once
J: TRBJ1-5
D: -
V: TRBV19
DNA: TGTGCCAGTAGTAACCCTCCAGAGGGCGCCGGCGGTCAGCCCCAGCATTTT
CDR3: CASSNPPEGAGGQPQHF

size: -
J: TRBJ1-6
D: TRBD1
V: TRBV9
DNA: TGTGCCAGCAGCTCCGGGACAGGGTGGGAGTCACCCCTCCACTTT
CDR3: CASSSGTGWESPLHF

size: -
J: TRBJ1-4
D: -
V: TRBV2
DNA: TGTGCCAGCGGGAGGGAGGACCTAAGGGAAAAACTGTTTTTT
CDR3: CASGREDLREKLFF

size: -
J: TRBJ1-2
D: TRBD1
V: TRBV6-5
DNA: TGTGCCAGCACAAGGCAGGGGGGTTATGGCTACACCTTC
CDR3: CASTRQGGYGYTF

size: -
J: TRBJ1-3
D: -
V: TRBV7-9
DNA: TGTGCCAGCAGCTCGGGCGACTCTGGAAACACCATATATTTT
CDR3: CASSSGDSGNTIYF

size: -
J: TRBJ2-1
D: TRBD2
V: TRBV7-2
DNA: TGTGCCAGCAGCTATAGCGGGTACTCCTACAATGAGCAGTTCTTC
CDR3: CASSYSGYSYNEQFF

size: -
J: TRBJ2-7
D: -
V: TRBV6-5
DNA: TGTGCCAGCAGTCGTCAGCCTCGGTACGAGCAGTACTTC
CDR3: CASSRQPRYEQYF

size: -
J: TRBJ2-4
D: -
V: TRBV9
DNA: TGTGCCAGCAGCCCATTAGCCAAAAACATTCAGTACTTC
CDR3: CASSPLAKNIQYF

size: once
J: TRBJ2-2
D: -
V: TRBV4-1
DNA: TGCGCCAGCAGCCAGGAGTTGACAGGGAGGGACACCGGGGAGCTGTTTTTT
CDR3: CASSQELTGRDTGELFF

size: -
J: TRBJ2-3
D: TRBD2
V: TRBV30
DNA: TGTGCCTGGAGGGGGGGGAAGCAGTATTTT
CDR3: CAWRGGKQYF

size: once
J: TRBJ2-3
D: TRBD1
V: TRBV5-4
DNA: TGTGCCAGCAGCTCCACAGGGGATTCAGATACGCAGTATTTT
CDR3: CASSSTGDSDTQYF